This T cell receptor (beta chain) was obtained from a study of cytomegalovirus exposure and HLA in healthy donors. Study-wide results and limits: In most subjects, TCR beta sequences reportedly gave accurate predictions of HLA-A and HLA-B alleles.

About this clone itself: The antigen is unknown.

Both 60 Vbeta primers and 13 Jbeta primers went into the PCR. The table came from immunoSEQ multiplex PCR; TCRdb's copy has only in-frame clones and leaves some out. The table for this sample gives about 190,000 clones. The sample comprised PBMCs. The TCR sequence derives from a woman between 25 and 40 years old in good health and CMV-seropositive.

CDR3 DNA sequence: TGTGCCAGCAGCTCCAGGGGCGCTGGGGAGCAGTACTTC. It yields the protein CASSSRGAGEQYF. This chain uses TRBV11-3 with TRBJ2-7; weak D call: TRBD1 (6 bases). The CDR3 runs 13 residues. Germline V gives CDR1 SGHNT, CDR2 YENEEA. The V end lost 4 bases, the J end lost 7 bases, and 14 bases lay between the germline ends.